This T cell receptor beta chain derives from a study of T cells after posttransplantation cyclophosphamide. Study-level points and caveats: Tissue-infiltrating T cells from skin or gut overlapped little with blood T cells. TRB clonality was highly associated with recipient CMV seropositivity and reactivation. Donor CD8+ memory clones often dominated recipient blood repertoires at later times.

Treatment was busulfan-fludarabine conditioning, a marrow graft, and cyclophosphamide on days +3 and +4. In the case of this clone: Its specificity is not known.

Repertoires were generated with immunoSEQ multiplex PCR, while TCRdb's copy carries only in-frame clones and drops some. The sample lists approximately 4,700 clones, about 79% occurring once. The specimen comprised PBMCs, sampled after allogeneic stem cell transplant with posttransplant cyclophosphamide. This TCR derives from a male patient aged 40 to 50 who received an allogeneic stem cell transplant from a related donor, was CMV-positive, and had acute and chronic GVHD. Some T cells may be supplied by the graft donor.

The CDR3 protein is CASSFTSATGELFF. The CDR3 bases are TGCGCCAGCAGCTTCACTAGCGCCACCGGGGAGCTGTTTTTT. V is TRBV5-1 and J is TRBJ2-2; 7 nucleotides agree with TRBD2. Trimming removed 2 bases from V and 4 bases from J; junction bases left unmatched: 2. The CDR3 has 14 residues. CDR1 is SGHRS and CDR2 is YFSETQ in the germline V gene.